This T cell receptor beta chain was captured by sequencing in a study of T-cell memory formation after mild COVID-19. For the study at large: TCR clustering was largely donor specific.

With constant-segment primers, 5'RACE yielded cDNA libraries of TCR alpha and TCR beta that carried sample barcodes and UMIs. TCRdb reanalysed the 5' RACE reads using MiXCR and keeps one entry per CDR3 protein. The table shows approximately 250,000 distinct CDR3 sequences, with about a sixth occurring only once. The germline V gene has CDR1 SEHNR and CDR2 FQNEAQ (reference sequence). CDR3 length: 14 residues. The ends were cut back, 5 bases at V and 8 bases at J, with 13 bases in the middle. Findings and caveats of the study: Clones that contracted clustered mainly in CM and EM if CD4+ and in EMRA if CD8+. A subset of responding clones appeared in pre-infection memory, suggesting cross-reactive memory joined.

As for this clonotype: Its antigen is still unknown.

This TCR was sampled from a man aged 18 to 30 who had mild COVID-19 (a few samples of this study predate the infection). Cell type and time point are not known. The V call is TRBV7-9, the J call TRBJ1-6; D ambiguous. Source material: PBMCs or a T cell subset sorted from them (not recorded which). CDR3 sequence (DNA): TGTGCCAGCAGCCGGGCCCGGGCGGATTCACCCCTCCACTTT. This gives the protein CASSRARADSPLHF.